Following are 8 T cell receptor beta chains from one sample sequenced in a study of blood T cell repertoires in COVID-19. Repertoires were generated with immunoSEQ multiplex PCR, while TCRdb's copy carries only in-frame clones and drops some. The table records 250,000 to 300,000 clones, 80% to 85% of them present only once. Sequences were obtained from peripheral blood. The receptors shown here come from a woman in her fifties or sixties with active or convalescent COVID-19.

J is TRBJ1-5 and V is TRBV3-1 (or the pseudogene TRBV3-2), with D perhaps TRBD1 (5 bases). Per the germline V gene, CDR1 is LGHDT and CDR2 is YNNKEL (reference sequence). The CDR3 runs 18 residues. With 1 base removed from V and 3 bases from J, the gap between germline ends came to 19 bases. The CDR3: CASSQGGLVAGSNQPQHF. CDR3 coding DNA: TGTGCCAGCAGCCAAGGTGGTTTGGTGGCAGGGTCCAATCAGCCCCAGCATTTT.

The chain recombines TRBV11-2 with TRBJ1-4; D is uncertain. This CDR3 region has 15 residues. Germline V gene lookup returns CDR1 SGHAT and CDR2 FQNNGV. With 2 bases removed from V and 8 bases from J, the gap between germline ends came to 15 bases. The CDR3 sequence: CASSLHPRPEEKLFF. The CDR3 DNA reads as TGTGCCAGCAGCTTACACCCCAGGCCGGAAGAAAAACTGTTTTTT.

CDR3 loop: CSAILWGQGVTYEQYF. The CDR3 region has the DNA TGCAGCGCTATACTATGGGGACAGGGAGTAACCTACGAGCAGTACTTC. The chain combines TRBV29-1 with TRBJ2-7; 9 nucleotides align to TRBD1. Germline V CDR1 and CDR2: SQVTM, ANQGSEA. The V segment lost 7 bases and the J segment 2 bases; nucleotides outside the gene matches: 15. The CDR3 covers 16 residues.

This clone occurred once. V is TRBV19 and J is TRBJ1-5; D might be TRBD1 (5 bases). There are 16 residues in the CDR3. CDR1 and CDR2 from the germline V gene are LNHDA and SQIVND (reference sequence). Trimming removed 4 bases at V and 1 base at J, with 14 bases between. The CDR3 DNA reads TGTGCCAGTAGTAGACCGCAGGGTATCAGCAATCAGCCCCAGCATTTT. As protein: CASSRPQGISNQPQHF.

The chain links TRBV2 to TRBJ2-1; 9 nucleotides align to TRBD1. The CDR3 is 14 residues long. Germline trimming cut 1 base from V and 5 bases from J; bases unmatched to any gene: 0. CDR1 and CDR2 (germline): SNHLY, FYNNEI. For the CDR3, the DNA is TGTGCCAGCAGTGAAGACAGGGGGCACAATGAGCAGTTCTTC. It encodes CASSEDRGHNEQFF.

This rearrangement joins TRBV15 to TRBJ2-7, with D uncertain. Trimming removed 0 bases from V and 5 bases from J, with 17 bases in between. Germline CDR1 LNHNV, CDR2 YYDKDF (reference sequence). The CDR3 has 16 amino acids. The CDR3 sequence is CATSRDPAGSVHEQYF. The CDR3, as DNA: TGTGCCACCAGCAGAGACCCAGCAGGTTCGGTCCACGAGCAGTACTTC.

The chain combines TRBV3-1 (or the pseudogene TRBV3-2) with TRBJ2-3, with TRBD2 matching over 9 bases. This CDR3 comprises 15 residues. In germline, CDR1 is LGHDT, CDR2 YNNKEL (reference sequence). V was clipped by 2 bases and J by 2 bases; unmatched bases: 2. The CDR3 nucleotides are TGTGCCAGCAGCCAACAGCGGGGGGTCACAGATACGCAGTATTTT. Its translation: CASSQQRGVTDTQYF.

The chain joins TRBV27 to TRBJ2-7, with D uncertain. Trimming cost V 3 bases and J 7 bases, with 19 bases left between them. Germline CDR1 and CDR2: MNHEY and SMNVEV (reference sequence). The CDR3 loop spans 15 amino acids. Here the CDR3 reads CASSFGGIRGSEQYF. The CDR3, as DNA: TGTGCCAGCAGTTTCGGTGGAATACGAGGTAGTGAGCAGTACTTC.